This is a list of T cell receptor beta chains from one sample in a study of blood T cell repertoires in COVID-19. The data were produced by immunoSEQ multiplex PCR, yet TCRdb's version contains in-frame clones alone and is incomplete. Of 45,000 to 55,000 clones in the sample, less than 85% were seen once. Sequenced sample: peripheral blood. These receptors were obtained from a human donor in a cohort sampled during active COVID-19. CDR3s include the opening cysteine and the closing phenylalanine or tryptophan. The order of the fields is J gene, clone size, V gene, D gene, CDR3 DNA, CDR3 protein. A D gene is named only where the DNA matches it firmly. Where a row states a size, it is once, few, many or the class of an expanded clone; other rows omit it.

j_call: TRBJ1-3; clone_size: few; v_call: TRBV9; d_call: .; cdr3_nt: TGTGCCAGCAGCGGAGTGACGTACGGAGTCTCTGGAAACACCATATATTTT; cdr3_aa: CASSGVTYGVSGNTIYF
j_call: TRBJ2-5; clone_size: .; v_call: TRBV5-4; d_call: .; cdr3_nt: TGTGCCAGCAGCCGTCTGGAGGAGACCCAGTACTTC; cdr3_aa: CASSRLEETQYF
j_call: TRBJ1-1; clone_size: once; v_call: TRBV6-2/TRBV6-3; d_call: .; cdr3_nt: TGTGCCAGCAGTTACTTGGGGAGGAACACTGAAGCTTTCTTT; cdr3_aa: CASSYLGRNTEAFF
j_call: TRBJ2-3; clone_size: .; v_call: TRBV7-6; d_call: TRBD2; cdr3_nt: TGTGCCAGCAGCGCAACCCGGACTAGCGGGGATACGCAGTATTTT; cdr3_aa: CASSATRTSGDTQYF
j_call: TRBJ1-2; clone_size: .; v_call: TRBV24-1; d_call: TRBD1; cdr3_nt: TGTGCCACCAGTGATTCCCAGACAGGGAGGTCGGGTGGCTACACCTTC; cdr3_aa: CATSDSQTGRSGGYTF
j_call: TRBJ1-1; clone_size: few; v_call: TRBV2; d_call: .; cdr3_nt: TGTGCCAGCAGCGAGGAGGGTGTTAGAACTGAAGCTTTCTTT; cdr3_aa: CASSEEGVRTEAFF
j_call: TRBJ1-2; clone_size: once; v_call: TRBV6-1; d_call: .; cdr3_nt: TGTGCCAGCAGTGAAAGGGACATCACTTACTATGGCTACACCTTC; cdr3_aa: CASSERDITYYGYTF
j_call: TRBJ1-6; clone_size: .; v_call: TRBV3-1/TRBV3-2; d_call: .; cdr3_nt: TGTGCCAGCAGCCAAGTGGGGGCCGGTAATTCACCCCTCCACTTT; cdr3_aa: CASSQVGAGNSPLHF
j_call: TRBJ1-2; clone_size: .; v_call: TRBV25-1; d_call: .; cdr3_nt: TGTGCCAGCAGTCGGACGGGACTCTGGGACTATGGCTACACCTTC; cdr3_aa: CASSRTGLWDYGYTF
j_call: TRBJ1-6; clone_size: .; v_call: TRBV18; d_call: TRBD1; cdr3_nt: TGTGCCAGCTCAAGGGACAGGGATTCACCCCTCCACTTT; cdr3_aa: CASSRDRDSPLHF
j_call: TRBJ2-7; clone_size: .; v_call: TRBV27; d_call: TRBD1; cdr3_nt: TGTGCCAGCAGTTCGTCCGGGACAGGGGAATACGAGCAGTACTTC; cdr3_aa: CASSSSGTGEYEQYF
j_call: TRBJ2-2; clone_size: .; v_call: TRBV7-2; d_call: TRBD2; cdr3_nt: TGTGCCAGCAGCCATATTAGGACTAGCGGGGTAATTAGCACCGGGGAGCTGTTTTTT; cdr3_aa: CASSHIRTSGVISTGELFF
j_call: TRBJ1-6; clone_size: few; v_call: TRBV29-1; d_call: TRBD1; cdr3_nt: TGCAGCGTCCGGACAGGGGATTCTTCACCCCTCCACTTT; cdr3_aa: CSVRTGDSSPLHF
j_call: TRBJ2-1; clone_size: once; v_call: TRBV7-9; d_call: TRBD2; cdr3_nt: TGTGCCAGCAGCCAGCCGGGACTAGCGGGTTTCAATGAGCAGTTCTTC; cdr3_aa: CASSQPGLAGFNEQFF
j_call: TRBJ1-1; clone_size: .; v_call: TRBV4-3; d_call: .; cdr3_nt: TGCGCCAGCAGCCAACTTCCCGGAGAGGGGAACACTGAAGCTTTCTTT; cdr3_aa: CASSQLPGEGNTEAFF
j_call: TRBJ2-2; clone_size: .; v_call: TRBV7-9; d_call: .; cdr3_nt: TGTGCCAGCAGCCTCAGAGGTGACACCGGGGAGCTGTTTTTT; cdr3_aa: CASSLRGDTGELFF
j_call: TRBJ1-1; clone_size: few; v_call: TRBV29-1; d_call: .; cdr3_nt: TGCAGCGTTACGGGGTCGATGAACACTGAAGCTTTCTTT; cdr3_aa: CSVTGSMNTEAFF
j_call: TRBJ1-4; clone_size: once; v_call: TRBV7-2; d_call: .; cdr3_nt: TGTGCCAGCAGCTTAATTGCGGATGAAAAACTGTTTTTT; cdr3_aa: CASSLIADEKLFF
j_call: TRBJ2-3; clone_size: .; v_call: TRBV10-2; d_call: .; cdr3_nt: TGCGCCAGCAGTGGCTATCGCACAGATACGCAGTATTTT; cdr3_aa: CASSGYRTDTQYF
j_call: TRBJ2-1; clone_size: .; v_call: TRBV7-2; d_call: TRBD2; cdr3_nt: TGTGCCAGCAGCTTAAAAGCGGGGGTTTACAATGAGCAGTTCTTC; cdr3_aa: CASSLKAGVYNEQFF
j_call: TRBJ1-2; clone_size: .; v_call: TRBV6-5; d_call: .; cdr3_nt: TGTGCCAGCAGTTACTCGTCAAGGGGAACCTATGGCTACACCTTC; cdr3_aa: CASSYSSRGTYGYTF
j_call: TRBJ2-7; clone_size: few; v_call: TRBV9; d_call: TRBD1; cdr3_nt: TGTGCCAGCAGCGAAGGACAGGATGGGTGGGACGAGCAGTACTTC; cdr3_aa: CASSEGQDGWDEQYF
j_call: TRBJ2-1; clone_size: .; v_call: TRBV27; d_call: .; cdr3_nt: TGTGCCAGCAGCCTCCATACAGGGAGCTCCTACAATGAGCAGTTCTTC; cdr3_aa: CASSLHTGSSYNEQFF
j_call: TRBJ2-5; clone_size: once; v_call: TRBV24-1; d_call: .; cdr3_nt: TGTGCCACCCCCCCCCGGAGAAAGACCCAGTACTTC; cdr3_aa: CATPPRRKTQYF
j_call: TRBJ2-7; clone_size: .; v_call: TRBV7-9; d_call: .; cdr3_nt: TGTGCCAGCAGCCCGGGACTTGGGACCAGCGAGCAGTACTTC; cdr3_aa: CASSPGLGTSEQYF
j_call: TRBJ2-7; clone_size: once; v_call: TRBV4-2; d_call: .; cdr3_nt: TGTGCCAGCAGCCAAGAAATAAGGGGCTACGAGCAGTACTTC; cdr3_aa: CASSQEIRGYEQYF
j_call: TRBJ2-5; clone_size: few; v_call: TRBV5-4; d_call: .; cdr3_nt: TGTGCCAGCAGCTTGGGGGGGCGCGGGGAGACCCAGTACTTC; cdr3_aa: CASSLGGRGETQYF
j_call: TRBJ2-3; clone_size: once; v_call: TRBV5-1; d_call: TRBD1; cdr3_nt: TGCGCCAGCAGCTTGGGAACAGGGGCAGGGACAGATACGCAGTATTTT; cdr3_aa: CASSLGTGAGTDTQYF
j_call: TRBJ2-7; clone_size: .; v_call: TRBV7-2; d_call: TRBD1; cdr3_nt: TGTGCCAGCAGCTTAGCGGGACAGGGGACCTACGAGCAGTACTTC; cdr3_aa: CASSLAGQGTYEQYF
j_call: TRBJ1-5; clone_size: once; v_call: TRBV6-2/TRBV6-3; d_call: .; cdr3_nt: TGTGCCAGCAGTTGGGAGGAGGGTTTGCCCCAGCATTTT; cdr3_aa: CASSWEEGLPQHF
j_call: TRBJ1-5; clone_size: .; v_call: TRBV6-5; d_call: .; cdr3_nt: TGTGCCAGCAGTTACTCGCGGGGGCATCAGCCCCAGCATTTT; cdr3_aa: CASSYSRGHQPQHF
j_call: TRBJ2-7; clone_size: .; v_call: TRBV20-1; d_call: .; cdr3_nt: TGCAGTGTGGGCAGGAAATACGAGCAGTACTTC; cdr3_aa: CSVGRKYEQYF
j_call: TRBJ1-2; clone_size: .; v_call: TRBV30; d_call: .; cdr3_nt: TGTGCCTACCACGTGGGGCCTAACTATGGCTACACCTTC; cdr3_aa: CAYHVGPNYGYTF
j_call: TRBJ2-1; clone_size: few; v_call: TRBV4-3; d_call: .; cdr3_nt: TGCGCCAGCAGCCAGGGGGGAAGAGGTGAGCAGTTCTTC; cdr3_aa: CASSQGGRGEQFF
j_call: TRBJ2-7; clone_size: .; v_call: TRBV7-2; d_call: .; cdr3_nt: TGTGCCAGCAGCTTAGTAGGAGCCCTGTCCTACGAGCAGTACTTC; cdr3_aa: CASSLVGALSYEQYF
j_call: TRBJ1-1; clone_size: .; v_call: TRBV6-1; d_call: .; cdr3_nt: TGTGCCAGCAGTGAACTACAAACCAGGGGCACTGAAGCTTTCTTT; cdr3_aa: CASSELQTRGTEAFF
j_call: TRBJ1-1; clone_size: .; v_call: TRBV9; d_call: .; cdr3_nt: TGTGCCAGCAGCGTAGGATTGGGGGCGAACACTGAAGCTTTCTTT; cdr3_aa: CASSVGLGANTEAFF
j_call: TRBJ2-5; clone_size: .; v_call: TRBV27; d_call: .; cdr3_nt: TGTGCCAGCAGTTTTATGCAGGGCCAGACCCAGTACTTC; cdr3_aa: CASSFMQGQTQYF
j_call: TRBJ2-3; clone_size: .; v_call: TRBV20-1; d_call: .; cdr3_nt: TGCAGTGCTAGTTCCTGGCGGGAATTAAGCACAGATACGCAGTATTTT; cdr3_aa: CSASSWRELSTDTQYF
j_call: TRBJ2-1; clone_size: .; v_call: TRBV7-2; d_call: TRBD1; cdr3_nt: TGTGCCAGCAGCTTAGGAGTTACAGGGGGGTATGAGCAGTTCTTC; cdr3_aa: CASSLGVTGGYEQFF
j_call: TRBJ2-5; clone_size: .; v_call: TRBV27; d_call: .; cdr3_nt: TGTGCCAGCAGTTCGCGGGACAGCCAAGAGACCCAGTACTTC; cdr3_aa: CASSSRDSQETQYF
j_call: TRBJ1-1; clone_size: .; v_call: TRBV5-1; d_call: .; cdr3_nt: TGCGCCAGCAGCTTGGACCCGACGGGGGGGAACACTGAAGCTTTCTTT; cdr3_aa: CASSLDPTGGNTEAFF
j_call: TRBJ1-2; clone_size: once; v_call: TRBV21-1; d_call: .; cdr3_nt: TGTGCCAGCAGCAAGACAGTCTATGGCTACACCTTC; cdr3_aa: CASSKTVYGYTF
j_call: TRBJ2-7; clone_size: .; v_call: TRBV5-1; d_call: .; cdr3_nt: TGCGCCAGCAGCATCAATACAGGAACCTACGAGCAGTACTTC; cdr3_aa: CASSINTGTYEQYF
j_call: TRBJ2-3; clone_size: .; v_call: TRBV5-4; d_call: .; cdr3_nt: TGTGCCAGCAGCTTTCCCGGGACAAACACAGATACGCAGTATTTT; cdr3_aa: CASSFPGTNTDTQYF
j_call: TRBJ1-5; clone_size: .; v_call: TRBV5-6; d_call: TRBD1; cdr3_nt: TGTGCCAGCAGCTTGGCTGGACAGGGAGGTAATCAGCCCCAGCATTTT; cdr3_aa: CASSLAGQGGNQPQHF